The 3 T cell receptor beta chains below all came from one sample that was sequenced in a study of somatic mutations in cytotoxic T cells in rheumatoid arthritis (dated 2017 in TCRdb). Libraries were prepared through the immunoSEQ multiplex PCR assay. The table comes from immuneACCESS by way of TCRdb, which keeps in-frame sequences with V and J called. Part of the clones is missing from these tables; in studies checked, under half for an unresolved V gene and the rest for unknown reasons. In all, the sample holds roughly 9,800 clones, and 60% to 85% of those were seen once. The top ten hold about 21% of the sample. Sequenced input: CD8+ T cells sorted from blood. The source of these receptors is a man in his forties or fifties in good health.

The CDR3 protein is CASSDDRADDGQYF. DNA for the CDR3: TGTGCCAGCAGCGACGACAGGGCGGACGACGGGCAGTACTTC. J is TRBJ2-7 and V is TRBV2; 7 positions agree with TRBD1. Germline assignment: CDR1 SNHLY and CDR2 FYNNEI. The length of the CDR3 is 14 residues. Trimming cost V 6 bases and J 9 bases; bases outside gene matches: 14.

V is TRBV7-9 and J is TRBJ2-1; 9 bases line up with TRBD2. The CDR3 runs to 15 residues. Germline-derived CDR1 and CDR2 are SEHNR and FQNEAQ (reference sequence). Trimming took 7 bases from V and 2 from J; bases not matched to a gene: 6. CDR3: CASNVKREAYNEQFF. The DNA for the CDR3 is TGTGCCAGCAACGTAAAGCGGGAGGCCTACAATGAGCAGTTCTTC.

The gene calls are TRBV2 and TRBJ2-7; TRBD1 aligns across 11 bases. With 7 bases clipped from V and 2 bases from J, the junction kept 10 bases outside the gene matches. Germline assignment: CDR1 SNHLY and CDR2 FYNNEI. The length of the CDR3 is 16 residues. CDR3 amino acids: CASTGGRDRGAYEQYF. DNA of the CDR3: TGTGCCAGCACGGGAGGCCGGGACAGGGGGGCCTACGAGCAGTACTTC.